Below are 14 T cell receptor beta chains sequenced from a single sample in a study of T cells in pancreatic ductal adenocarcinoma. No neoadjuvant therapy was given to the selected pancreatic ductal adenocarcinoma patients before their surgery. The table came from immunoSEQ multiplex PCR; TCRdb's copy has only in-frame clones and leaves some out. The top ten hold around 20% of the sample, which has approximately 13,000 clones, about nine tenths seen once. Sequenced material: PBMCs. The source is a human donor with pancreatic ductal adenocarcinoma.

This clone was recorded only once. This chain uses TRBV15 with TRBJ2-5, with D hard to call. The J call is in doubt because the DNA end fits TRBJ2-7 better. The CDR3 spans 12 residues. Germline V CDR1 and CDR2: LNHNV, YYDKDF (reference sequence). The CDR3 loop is CATSSQKSEQYF. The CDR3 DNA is TGTGCCACCAGCAGCCAGAAGTCCGAGCAGTACTTC.

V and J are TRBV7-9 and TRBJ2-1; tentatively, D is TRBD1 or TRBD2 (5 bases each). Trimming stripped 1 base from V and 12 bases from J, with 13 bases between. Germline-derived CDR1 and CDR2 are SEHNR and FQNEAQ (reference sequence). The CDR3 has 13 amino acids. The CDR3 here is CASSLVGDLRQFF. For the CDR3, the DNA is TGTGCCAGCAGCTTAGTCGGGGACCTCAGGCAGTTCTTC.

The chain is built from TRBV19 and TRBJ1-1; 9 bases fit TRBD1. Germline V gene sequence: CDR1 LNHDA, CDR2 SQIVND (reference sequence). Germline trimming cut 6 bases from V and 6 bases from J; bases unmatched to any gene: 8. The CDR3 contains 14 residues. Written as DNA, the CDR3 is TGTGCCAGTAGCCCGGGACAGGGAATTGCTGAAGCTTTCTTT. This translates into CASSPGQGIAEAFF.

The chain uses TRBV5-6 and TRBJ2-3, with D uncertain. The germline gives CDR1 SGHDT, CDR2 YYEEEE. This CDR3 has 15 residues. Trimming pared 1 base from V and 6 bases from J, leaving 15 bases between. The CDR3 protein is CASSLRLIGGDTQYF. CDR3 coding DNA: TGTGCCAGCAGCTTGAGACTGATTGGTGGTGATACGCAGTATTTT.

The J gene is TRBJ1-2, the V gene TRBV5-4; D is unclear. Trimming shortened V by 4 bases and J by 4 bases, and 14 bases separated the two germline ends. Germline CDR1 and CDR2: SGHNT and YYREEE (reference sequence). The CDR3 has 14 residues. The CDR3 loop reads CASSPPHNIYGYTF. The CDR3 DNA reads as TGTGCCAGCAGCCCTCCCCATAACATCTATGGCTACACCTTC. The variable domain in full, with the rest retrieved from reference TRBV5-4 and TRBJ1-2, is ETGVTQSPTHLIKTRGQQVTLRCSSQSGHNTVSWYQQALGQGPQFIFQYYREEENGRGNFPPRFSGLQFPNYSSELNVNALELDDSALYLCASSPPHNIYGYTFGSGTRLTVV.

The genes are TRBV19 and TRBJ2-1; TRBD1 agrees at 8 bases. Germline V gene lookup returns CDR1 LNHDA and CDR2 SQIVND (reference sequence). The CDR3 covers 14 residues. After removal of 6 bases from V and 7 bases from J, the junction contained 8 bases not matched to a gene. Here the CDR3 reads CASSPTGAGNEQFF. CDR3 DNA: TGTGCCAGTAGCCCGACAGGGGCTGGTAATGAGCAGTTCTTC.

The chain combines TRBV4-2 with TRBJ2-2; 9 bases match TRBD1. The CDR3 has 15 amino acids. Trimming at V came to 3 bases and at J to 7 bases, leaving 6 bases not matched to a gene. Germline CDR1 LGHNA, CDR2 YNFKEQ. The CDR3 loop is CASSQRQGGIGELFF. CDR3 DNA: TGTGCCAGCAGCCAGAGACAGGGGGGCATCGGGGAGCTGTTTTTT.

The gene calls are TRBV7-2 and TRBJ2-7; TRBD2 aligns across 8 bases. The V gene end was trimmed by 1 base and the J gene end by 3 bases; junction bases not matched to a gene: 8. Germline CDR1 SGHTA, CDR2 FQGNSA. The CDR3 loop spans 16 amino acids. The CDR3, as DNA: TGTGCCAGCAGCTTAGGCGCAGGAGCGGGAGACTACGAGCAGTACTTC. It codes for CASSLGAGAGDYEQYF.

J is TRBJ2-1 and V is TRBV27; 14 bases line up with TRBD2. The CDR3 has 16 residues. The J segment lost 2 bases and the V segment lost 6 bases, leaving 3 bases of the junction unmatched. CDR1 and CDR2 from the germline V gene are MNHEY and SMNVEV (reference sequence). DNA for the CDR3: TGTGCCAGCAGCGGGACTAGCGGGGGACCCTACAATGAGCAGTTCTTC. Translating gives CASSGTSGGPYNEQFF.

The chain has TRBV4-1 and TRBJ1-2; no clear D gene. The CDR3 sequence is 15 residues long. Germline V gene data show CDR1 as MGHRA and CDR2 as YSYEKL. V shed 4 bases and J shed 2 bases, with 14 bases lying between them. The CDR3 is CASSPNPTANYGYTF. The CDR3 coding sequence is TGCGCCAGCAGCCCGAACCCGACGGCAAACTATGGCTACACCTTC.

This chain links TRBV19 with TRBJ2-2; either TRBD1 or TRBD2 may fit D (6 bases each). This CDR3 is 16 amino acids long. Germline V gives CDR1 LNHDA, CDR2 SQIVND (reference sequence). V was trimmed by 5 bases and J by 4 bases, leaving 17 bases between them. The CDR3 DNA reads TGTGCCAGTAGTCTGGGGGCGGGAAGCGTCACCGGGGAGCTGTTTTTT. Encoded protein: CASSLGAGSVTGELFF.

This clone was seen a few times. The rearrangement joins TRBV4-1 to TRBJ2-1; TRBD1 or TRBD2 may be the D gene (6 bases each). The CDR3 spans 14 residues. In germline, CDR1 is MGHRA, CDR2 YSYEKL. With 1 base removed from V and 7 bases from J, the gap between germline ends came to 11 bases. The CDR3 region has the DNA TGCGCCAGCAGCCAAGGTCCGGGGGCAAATGAGCAGTTCTTC. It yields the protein CASSQGPGANEQFF.

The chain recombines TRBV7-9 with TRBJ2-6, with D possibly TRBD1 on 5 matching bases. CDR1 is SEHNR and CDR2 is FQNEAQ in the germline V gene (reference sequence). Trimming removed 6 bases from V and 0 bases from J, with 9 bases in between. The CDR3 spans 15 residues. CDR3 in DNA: TGTGCCAGCAGAGGGGCCTTCTCTGGGGCCAACGTCCTGACTTTC. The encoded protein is CASRGAFSGANVLTF.

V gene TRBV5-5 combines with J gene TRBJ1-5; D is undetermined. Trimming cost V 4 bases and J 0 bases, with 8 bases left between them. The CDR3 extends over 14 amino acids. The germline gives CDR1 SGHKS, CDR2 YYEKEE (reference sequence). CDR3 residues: CASSPKPSNQPQHF. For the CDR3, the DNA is TGTGCCAGCAGCCCGAAACCTAGCAATCAGCCCCAGCATTTT.